This T cell receptor (beta chain) was documented in a study of blood T cell repertoires in COVID-19. For the study at large: T cells, B-cell-depleted T cells, or PBMCs supplied cDNA or gDNA.

The table came from immunoSEQ multiplex PCR; TCRdb's copy has only in-frame clones and leaves some out. In the table there are over 75,000 clones, roughly 90% of which are singletons. Trimming pared 0 bases from V and 5 bases from J, leaving 6 bases between. This CDR3 region has 13 residues. Germline V gives CDR1 SGHRS, CDR2 YFSETQ. This rearrangement joins TRBV5-1 to TRBJ1-5; D is unresolved. The clonotype was recovered from a man in his sixties with acute or convalescent COVID-19. Specimen: peripheral blood. As DNA, the CDR3 is TGCGCCAGCAGCTTGGACGGAGATCAGCCCCAGCATTTT. Amino acid sequence: CASSLDGDQPQHF.